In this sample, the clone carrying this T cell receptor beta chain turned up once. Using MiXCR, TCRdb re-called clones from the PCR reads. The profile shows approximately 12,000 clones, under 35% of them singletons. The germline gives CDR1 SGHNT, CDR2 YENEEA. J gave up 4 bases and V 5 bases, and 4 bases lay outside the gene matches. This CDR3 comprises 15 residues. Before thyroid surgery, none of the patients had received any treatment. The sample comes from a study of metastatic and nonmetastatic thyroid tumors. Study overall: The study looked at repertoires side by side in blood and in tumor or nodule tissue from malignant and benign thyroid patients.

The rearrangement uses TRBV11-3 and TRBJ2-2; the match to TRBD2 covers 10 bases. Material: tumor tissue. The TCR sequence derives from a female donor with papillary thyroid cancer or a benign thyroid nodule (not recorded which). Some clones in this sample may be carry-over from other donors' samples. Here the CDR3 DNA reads TGTGCCAGCAGCCTTAGCGGGAGGAGCACCGGGGAGCTGTTTTTT. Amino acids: CASSLSGRSTGELFF.